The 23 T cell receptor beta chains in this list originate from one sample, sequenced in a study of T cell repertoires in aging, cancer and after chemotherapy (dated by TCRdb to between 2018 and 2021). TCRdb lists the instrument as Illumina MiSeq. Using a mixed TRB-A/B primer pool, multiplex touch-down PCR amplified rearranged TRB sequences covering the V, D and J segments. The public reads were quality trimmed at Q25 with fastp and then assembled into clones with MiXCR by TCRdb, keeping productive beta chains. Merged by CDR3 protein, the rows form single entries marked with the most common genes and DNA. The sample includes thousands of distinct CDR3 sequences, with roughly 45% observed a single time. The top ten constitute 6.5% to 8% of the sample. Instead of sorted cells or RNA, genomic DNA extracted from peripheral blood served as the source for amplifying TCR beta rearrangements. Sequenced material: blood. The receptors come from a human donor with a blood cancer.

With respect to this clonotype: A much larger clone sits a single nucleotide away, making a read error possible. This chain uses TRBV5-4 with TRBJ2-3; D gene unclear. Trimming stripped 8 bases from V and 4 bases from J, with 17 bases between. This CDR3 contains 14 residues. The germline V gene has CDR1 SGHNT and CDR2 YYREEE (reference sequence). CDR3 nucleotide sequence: TGTGCCAGAAGCCCTCTCGAGTCCGCAGATACGCAGTATTTT. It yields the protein CARSPLESADTQYF.

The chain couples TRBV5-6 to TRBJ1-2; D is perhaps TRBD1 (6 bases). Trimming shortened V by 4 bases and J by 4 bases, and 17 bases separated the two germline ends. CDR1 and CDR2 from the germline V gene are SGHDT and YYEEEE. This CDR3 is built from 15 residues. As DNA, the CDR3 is TGTGCCAGCAGCAGCGCGACAGGAGGAGCCTATGGCTACACCTTC. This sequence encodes CASSSATGGAYGYTF.

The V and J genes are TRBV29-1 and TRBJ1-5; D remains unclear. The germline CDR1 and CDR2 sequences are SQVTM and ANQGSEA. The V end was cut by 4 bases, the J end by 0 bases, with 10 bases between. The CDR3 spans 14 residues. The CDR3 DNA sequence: TGCAGCGTTGTGGTGGGGTATAGCAATCAGCCCCAGCATTTT. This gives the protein CSVVVGYSNQPQHF.

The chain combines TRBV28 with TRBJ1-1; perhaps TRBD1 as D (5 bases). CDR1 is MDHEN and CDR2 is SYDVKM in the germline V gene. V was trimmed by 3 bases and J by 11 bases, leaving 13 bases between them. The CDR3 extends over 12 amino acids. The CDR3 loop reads CASSLRGEEAFF. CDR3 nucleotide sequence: TGTGCCAGCAGTTTGAGGGGTGAGGAGGCTTTCTTT.

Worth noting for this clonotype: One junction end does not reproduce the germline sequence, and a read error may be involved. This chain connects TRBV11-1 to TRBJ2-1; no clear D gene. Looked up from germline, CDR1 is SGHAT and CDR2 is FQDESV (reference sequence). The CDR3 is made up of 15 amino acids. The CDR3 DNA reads TGTGCCAGCAGCCCGGACGGCTTCCCCTACAGTGAGCAGTTCTTC. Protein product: CASSPDGFPYSEQFF.

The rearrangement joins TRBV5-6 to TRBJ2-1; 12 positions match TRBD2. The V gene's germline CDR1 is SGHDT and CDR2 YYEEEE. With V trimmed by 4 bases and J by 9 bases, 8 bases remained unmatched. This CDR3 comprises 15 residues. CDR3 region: CASSRGLAGTSEQFF. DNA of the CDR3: TGTGCCAGCAGCCGCGGACTAGCGGGGACGAGTGAGCAGTTCTTC.

The chain's CDR3 is CASSLGGGRATGELFF. The CDR3, as DNA: TGTGCCAGCAGCTTAGGTGGGGGGCGAGCCACCGGGGAGCTGTTTTTT. The chain has TRBV7-2 and TRBJ2-2; D may be TRBD1 or TRBD2 (6 bases each). The CDR3 runs 16 residues. V was trimmed by 1 base and J by 4 bases, leaving 13 bases between them. The germline V gene encodes CDR1 SGHTA and CDR2 FQGNSA.

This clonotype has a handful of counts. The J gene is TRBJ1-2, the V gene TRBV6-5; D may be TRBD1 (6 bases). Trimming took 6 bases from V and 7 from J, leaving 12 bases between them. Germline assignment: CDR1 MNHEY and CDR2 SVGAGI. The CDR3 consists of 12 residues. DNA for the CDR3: TGTGCCAGCAGGGACAGAATAGGTGGCTACACCTTC. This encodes CASRDRIGGYTF.

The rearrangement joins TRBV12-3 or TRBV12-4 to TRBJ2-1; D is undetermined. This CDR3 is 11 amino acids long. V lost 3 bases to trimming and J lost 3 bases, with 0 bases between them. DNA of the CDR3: TGTGCCAGCAGTTTCTACAATGAGCAGTTCTTC. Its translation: CASSFYNEQFF.

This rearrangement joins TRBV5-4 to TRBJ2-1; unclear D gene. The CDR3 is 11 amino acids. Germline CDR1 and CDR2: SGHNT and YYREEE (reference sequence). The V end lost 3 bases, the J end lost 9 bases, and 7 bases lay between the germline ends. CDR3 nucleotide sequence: TGTGCCAGCAGCTCGCAATCTGAGCAGTTCTTC. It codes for CASSSQSEQFF.

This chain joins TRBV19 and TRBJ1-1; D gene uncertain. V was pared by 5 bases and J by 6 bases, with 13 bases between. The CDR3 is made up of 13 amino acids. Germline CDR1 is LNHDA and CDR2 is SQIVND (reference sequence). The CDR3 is CASSARIEAEAFF. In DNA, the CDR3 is TGTGCCAGTAGTGCCAGAATCGAGGCTGAAGCTTTCTTT.

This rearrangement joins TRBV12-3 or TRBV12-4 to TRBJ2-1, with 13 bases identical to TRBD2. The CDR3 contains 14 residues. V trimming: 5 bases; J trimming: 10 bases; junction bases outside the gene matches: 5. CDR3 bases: TGTGCCAGCAGTACTAGCGGGAGGGCCGGAGAGCAGTTCTTC. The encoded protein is CASSTSGRAGEQFF.

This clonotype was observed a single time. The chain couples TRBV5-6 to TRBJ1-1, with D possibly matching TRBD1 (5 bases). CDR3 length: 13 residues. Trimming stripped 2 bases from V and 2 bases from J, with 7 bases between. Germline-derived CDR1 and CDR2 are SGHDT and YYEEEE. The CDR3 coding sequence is TGTGCCAGCAGCTTCGACAGTAACACTGAAGCTTTCTTT. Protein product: CASSFDSNTEAFF.

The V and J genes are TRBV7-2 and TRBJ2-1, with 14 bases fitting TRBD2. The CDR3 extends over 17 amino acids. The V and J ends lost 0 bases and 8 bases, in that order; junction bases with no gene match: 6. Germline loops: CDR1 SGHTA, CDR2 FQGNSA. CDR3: CASSLARTSGRWDEQFF. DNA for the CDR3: TGTGCCAGCAGCTTAGCGCGGACTAGCGGGAGGTGGGATGAGCAGTTCTTC.

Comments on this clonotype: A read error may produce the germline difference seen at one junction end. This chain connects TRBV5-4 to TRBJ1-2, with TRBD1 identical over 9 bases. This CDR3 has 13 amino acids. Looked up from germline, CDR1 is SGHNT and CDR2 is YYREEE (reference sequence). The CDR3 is CASRSDRGGGCTF. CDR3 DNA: TGTGCCAGCAGATCGGACAGGGGTGGTGGCTGCACCTTC.

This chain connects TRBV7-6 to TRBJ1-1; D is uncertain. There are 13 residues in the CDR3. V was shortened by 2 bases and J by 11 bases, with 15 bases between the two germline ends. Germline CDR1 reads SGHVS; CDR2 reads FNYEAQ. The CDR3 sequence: CASSLREGAPAFF. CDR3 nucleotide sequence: TGTGCCAGCAGCTTAAGAGAGGGCGCGCCGGCTTTCTTT. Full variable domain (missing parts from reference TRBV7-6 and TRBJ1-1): GAGVSQSPRYKVTKRGQDVALRCDPISGHVSLYWYRQALGQGPEFLTYFNYEAQQDKSGLPNDRFSAERPEGSISTLTIQRTEQRDSAMYRCASSLREGAPAFFGQGTRLTVV.

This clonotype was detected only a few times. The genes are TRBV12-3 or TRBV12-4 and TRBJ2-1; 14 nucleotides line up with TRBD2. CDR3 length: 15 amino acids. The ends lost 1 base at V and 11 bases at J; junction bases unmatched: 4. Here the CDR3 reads CASSLEGTSGSQQFF. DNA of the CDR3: TGTGCCAGCAGTTTAGAAGGGACTAGCGGGAGCCAGCAGTTCTTC.

CDR3 coding DNA: TGTGCCAGCAGCTTAGCGCCATACCAAAGGATGCATGGCTACACCTTC. This translates into CASSLAPYQRMHGYTF. The rearrangement joins TRBV7-2 to TRBJ1-2; D remains ambiguous. The length of the CDR3 is 16 residues. Germline lookup yields CDR1 SGHTA and CDR2 FQGNSA. The ends were cut back, 0 bases at V and 6 bases at J, with 17 bases in the middle.

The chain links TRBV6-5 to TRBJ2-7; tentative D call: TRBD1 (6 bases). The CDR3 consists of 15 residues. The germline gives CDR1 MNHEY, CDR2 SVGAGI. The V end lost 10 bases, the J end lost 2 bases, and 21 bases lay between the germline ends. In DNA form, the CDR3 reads TGTGCCATCAGGACGGCCGGGACAACAACCTACGAGCAGTACTTC. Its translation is CAIRTAGTTTYEQYF.

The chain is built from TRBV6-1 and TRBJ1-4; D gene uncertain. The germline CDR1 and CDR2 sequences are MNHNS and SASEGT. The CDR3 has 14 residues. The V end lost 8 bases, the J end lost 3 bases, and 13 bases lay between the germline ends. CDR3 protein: CASRVGLANEKLFF. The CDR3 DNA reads TGTGCCAGCCGGGTAGGGTTGGCTAATGAAAAACTGTTTTTT.

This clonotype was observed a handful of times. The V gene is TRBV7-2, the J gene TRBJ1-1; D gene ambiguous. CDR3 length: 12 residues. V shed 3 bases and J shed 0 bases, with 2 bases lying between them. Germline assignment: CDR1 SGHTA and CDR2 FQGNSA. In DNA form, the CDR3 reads TGTGCCAGCAGCTTCTTGAACACTGAAGCTTTCTTT. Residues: CASSFLNTEAFF.

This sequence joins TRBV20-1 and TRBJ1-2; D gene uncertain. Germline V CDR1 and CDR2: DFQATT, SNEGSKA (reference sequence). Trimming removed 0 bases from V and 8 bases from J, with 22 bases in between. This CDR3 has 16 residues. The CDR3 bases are TGCAGTGCTAGAGATGGACTCCCCAAAATCGCGGGGGGCTACACCTTC. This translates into CSARDGLPKIAGGYTF.

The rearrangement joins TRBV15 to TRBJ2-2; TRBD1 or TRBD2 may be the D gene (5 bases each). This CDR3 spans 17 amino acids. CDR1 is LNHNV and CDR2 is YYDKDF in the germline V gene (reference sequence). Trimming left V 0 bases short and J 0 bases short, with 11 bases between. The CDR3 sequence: CATSRDLGGPNTGELFF. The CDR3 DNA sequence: TGTGCCACCAGCAGAGATCTTGGGGGACCGAACACCGGGGAGCTGTTTTTT.